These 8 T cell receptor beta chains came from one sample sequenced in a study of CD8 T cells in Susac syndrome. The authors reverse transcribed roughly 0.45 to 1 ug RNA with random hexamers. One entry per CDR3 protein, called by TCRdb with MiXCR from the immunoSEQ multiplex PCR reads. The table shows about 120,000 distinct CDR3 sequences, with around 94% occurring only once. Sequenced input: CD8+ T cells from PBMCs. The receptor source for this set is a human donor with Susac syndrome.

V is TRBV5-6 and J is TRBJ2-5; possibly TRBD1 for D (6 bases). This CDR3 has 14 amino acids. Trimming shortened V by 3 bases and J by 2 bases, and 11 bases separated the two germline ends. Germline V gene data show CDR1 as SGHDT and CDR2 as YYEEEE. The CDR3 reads CASSSGTFQETQYF. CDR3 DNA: TGTGCCAGCAGCTCCGGGACATTTCAAGAGACCCAGTACTTC.

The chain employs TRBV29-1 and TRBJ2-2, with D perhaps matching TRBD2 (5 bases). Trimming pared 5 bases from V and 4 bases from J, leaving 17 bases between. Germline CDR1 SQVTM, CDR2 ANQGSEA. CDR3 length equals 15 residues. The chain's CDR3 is CSVMDSLSLTGELFF. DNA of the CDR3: TGCAGCGTTATGGACTCTCTAAGTCTCACCGGGGAGCTGTTTTTT.

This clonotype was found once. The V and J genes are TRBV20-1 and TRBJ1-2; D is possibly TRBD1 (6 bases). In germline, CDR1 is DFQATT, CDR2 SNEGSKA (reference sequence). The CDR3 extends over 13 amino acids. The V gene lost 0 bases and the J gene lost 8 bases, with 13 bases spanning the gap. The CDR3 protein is CSARDMGASGYTF. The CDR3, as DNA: TGCAGTGCTAGAGATATGGGGGCGAGCGGCTACACCTTC.

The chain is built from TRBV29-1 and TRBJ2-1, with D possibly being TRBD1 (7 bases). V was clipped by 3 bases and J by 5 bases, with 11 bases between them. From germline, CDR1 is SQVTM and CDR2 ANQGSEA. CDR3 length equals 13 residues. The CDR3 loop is CSVEAGGHNEQFF. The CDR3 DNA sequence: TGCAGCGTTGAGGCAGGGGGGCACAATGAGCAGTTCTTC.

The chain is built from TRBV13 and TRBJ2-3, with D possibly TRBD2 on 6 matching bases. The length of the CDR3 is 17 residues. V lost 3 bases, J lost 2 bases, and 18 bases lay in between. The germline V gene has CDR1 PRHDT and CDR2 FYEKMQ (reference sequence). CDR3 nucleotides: TGTGCCAGCAGCTTCCCCGAAAGAATGCGGGACACAGATACGCAGTATTTT. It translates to CASSFPERMRDTDTQYF.

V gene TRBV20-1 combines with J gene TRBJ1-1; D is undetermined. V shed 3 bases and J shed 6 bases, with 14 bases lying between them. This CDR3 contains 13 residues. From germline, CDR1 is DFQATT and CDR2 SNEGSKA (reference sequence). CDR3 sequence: CSASGDSNAEAFF. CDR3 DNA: TGCAGTGCTAGCGGAGATTCCAACGCTGAAGCTTTCTTT.

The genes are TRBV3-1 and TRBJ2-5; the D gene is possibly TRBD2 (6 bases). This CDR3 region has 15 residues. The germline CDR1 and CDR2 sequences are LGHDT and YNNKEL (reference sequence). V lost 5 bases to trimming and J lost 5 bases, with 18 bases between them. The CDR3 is CASSLRGIYTETQYF. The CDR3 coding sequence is TGTGCCAGCAGCTTGCGGGGAATCTATACGGAGACCCAGTACTTC.

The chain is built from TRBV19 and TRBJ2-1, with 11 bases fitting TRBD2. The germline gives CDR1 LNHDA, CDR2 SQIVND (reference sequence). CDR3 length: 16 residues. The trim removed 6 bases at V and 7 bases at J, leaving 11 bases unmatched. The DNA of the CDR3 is TGTGCCAGTAGCGGCTTTAGCGGGGGGGCTTGGAATGAGCAGTTCTTC. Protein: CASSGFSGGAWNEQFF.